This TCR beta chain came from a study of vaccination and CD4 T cells after COVID-19. Whole-study context: Cultures designated as controls were supplied with a CEFX pool, an HIV-1 Nef pool, or no peptide.

The Oncomine TCR Beta short-read assay was applied to DNA of cultured CD4+ T cells. TCRdb reprocessed the PCR reads with MiXCR, giving one entry per CDR3 protein. The sample lists about 22,000 distinct CDR3 sequences; less than 80% were seen once. Comments on this clonotype: Its target is not known.

Noted treatment: approximately nine-day PBMC culture with coronavirus spike peptide pools or control peptides (ViraFEST assay). Trimming pared 7 bases from V and 5 bases from J, leaving 12 bases between. This CDR3 spans 14 amino acids. Germline V gene lookup returns CDR1 LNHDA and CDR2 SQIVND (reference sequence). The genes are TRBV19 and TRBJ1-6; no firm D call. The clonotype comes from a human donor who received a COVID-19 vaccine. The specimen was CD4+ T cells from blood, cultured in vitro, collected before SARS-CoV-2 vaccination. CDR3: CASKPGPDNSPLHF. CDR3 DNA: TGTGCCAGTAAACCGGGCCCCGATAATTCACCCCTCCACTTT.